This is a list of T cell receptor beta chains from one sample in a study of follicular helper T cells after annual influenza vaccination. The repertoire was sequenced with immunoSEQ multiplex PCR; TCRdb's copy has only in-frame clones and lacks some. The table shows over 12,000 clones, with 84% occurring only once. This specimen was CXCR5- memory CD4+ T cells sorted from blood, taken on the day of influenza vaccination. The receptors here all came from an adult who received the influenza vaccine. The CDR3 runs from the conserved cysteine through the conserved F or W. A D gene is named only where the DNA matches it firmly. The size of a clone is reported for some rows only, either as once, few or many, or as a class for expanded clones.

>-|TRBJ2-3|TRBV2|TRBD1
TGTGCCAGCAGGGGGACAGGGTGGCAAGATACGCAGTATTTT
CASRGTGWQDTQYF
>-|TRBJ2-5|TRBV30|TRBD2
TGTGCCTGGAGTGTGGCTAGCGGGCGAGAGACCCAGTACTTC
CAWSVASGRETQYF
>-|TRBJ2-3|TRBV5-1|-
TGCGCCAGCAGCTTAGGTACGGCCACCACAGATACGCAGTATTTT
CASSLGTATTDTQYF
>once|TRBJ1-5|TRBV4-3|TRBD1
TGCGCCAGCAGCTGGACGACAGGGGGGGATCAGCCCCAGCATTTT
CASSWTTGGDQPQHF
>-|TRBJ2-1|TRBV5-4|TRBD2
TGTGCCAGCAGCTTGTGGCGGGGGGTACCACTAAACAATGAGCAGTTCTTC
CASSLWRGVPLNNEQFF
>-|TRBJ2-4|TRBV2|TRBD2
TGTGCCAGCAGTGAAATTGCGGGGGGGCCCGGTGCCAAAAACATTCAGTACTTC
CASSEIAGGPGAKNIQYF
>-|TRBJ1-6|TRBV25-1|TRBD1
TGTGCCAGCAGTGAATCCGGACAGGGGAGTTCACCCCTCCACTTT
CASSESGQGSSPLHF
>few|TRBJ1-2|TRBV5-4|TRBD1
TGTGCCAGCAGCGGGAAGGGGACAGGATCCTACACCTTC
CASSGKGTGSYTF
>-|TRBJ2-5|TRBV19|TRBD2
TGTGCCAGTAGTAGTAACGGGGGGGCTCGAGAGACCCAGTACTTC
CASSSNGGARETQYF
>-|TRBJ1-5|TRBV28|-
TGTGCCAGCAGTTGGGACACCAATCAGCCCCAGCATTTT
CASSWDTNQPQHF
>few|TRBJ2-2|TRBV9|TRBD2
TGTGCCAGCAGCCGGACTAGCGGGAACACCGGGGAGCTGTTTTTT
CASSRTSGNTGELFF
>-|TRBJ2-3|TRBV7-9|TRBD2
TGTGCCAGCAGCTCCATGACTAGCGGGGGGATTCCAGATACGCAGTATTTT
CASSSMTSGGIPDTQYF
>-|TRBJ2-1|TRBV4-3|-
TGCGCCAGCAGCCAAGAAGGTCCGGGGGCGGGCAATGAGCAGTTCTTC
CASSQEGPGAGNEQFF
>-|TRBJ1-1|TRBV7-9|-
TGTGCCAGCAGCTTAATCAGCGGGGCTCGCACTGAAGCTTTCTTT
CASSLISGARTEAFF
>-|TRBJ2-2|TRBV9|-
TGTGCCAGCAGCGTTTTAGGGACCGGCGGGGAGCTGTTTTTT
CASSVLGTGGELFF
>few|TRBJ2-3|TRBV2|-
TGTGCCAGCGGAGAAACAGATACGCAGTATTTT
CASGETDTQYF
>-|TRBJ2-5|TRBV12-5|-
TGTGCTAGTGCCGACTCTGGGGACTTCTCTTCAGGGACCCAGTACTTC
CASADSGDFSSGTQYF
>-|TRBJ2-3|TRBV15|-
TGTGCCACCAGCAGAGATCCGGGGGAGGCAGATACGCAGTATTTT
CATSRDPGEADTQYF
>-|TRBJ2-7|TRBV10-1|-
TGCGCCAGCAGTGGGCTTAGAGGATACGAGCAGTACTTC
CASSGLRGYEQYF
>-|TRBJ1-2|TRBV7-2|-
TGTGCCAGCAGCTCCGCCGGGGGGCCACAGTATGGCTACACCTTC
CASSSAGGPQYGYTF
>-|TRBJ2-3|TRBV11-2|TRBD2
TGTGCCAGCAGCAAAAGGAGGAAGGCTAGCGGGGAGAACACAGATACGCAGTATTTT
CASSKRRKASGENTDTQYF
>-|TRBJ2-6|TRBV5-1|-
TGCGCCAGCAGCTTAACCGGGACTTACTCTTCTGGGGCCAACGTCCTGACTTTC
CASSLTGTYSSGANVLTF
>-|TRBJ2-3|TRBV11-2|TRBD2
TGTGCCAGCAGCTTCGGGGGGGCGGGAGCAGCAGATACGCAGTATTTT
CASSFGGAGAADTQYF
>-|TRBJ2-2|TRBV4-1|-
TGCGCCAGCAGCCAATTGAGAGGTGGGGGCGACACCGGGGAGCTGTTTTTT
CASSQLRGGGDTGELFF
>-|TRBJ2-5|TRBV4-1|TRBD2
TGCGCCAGCAGCCAAATTGCGGGGGGCCTCGAGACCCAGTACTTC
CASSQIAGGLETQYF
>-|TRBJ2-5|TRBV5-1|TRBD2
TGCGCCAGCAGCGCTGGACCCGGGGGGGAGACCCAGTACTTC
CASSAGPGGETQYF
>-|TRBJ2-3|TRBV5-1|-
TGCGCCAGCAGCTTGGGGCGCACAGATACGCAGTATTTT
CASSLGRTDTQYF
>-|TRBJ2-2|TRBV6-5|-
TGTGCCAGCAGTTACCAGGCAACCGGGGAGCTGTTTTTT
CASSYQATGELFF
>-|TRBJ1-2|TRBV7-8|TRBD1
TGTGCCAGCAGCCGGACAGGGTTGTCCTATGGCTACACCTTC
CASSRTGLSYGYTF
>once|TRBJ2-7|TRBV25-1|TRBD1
TGTGCCAGCAGTGGCTTCGGGACAGGGGTTCACGAGCAGTACTTC
CASSGFGTGVHEQYF
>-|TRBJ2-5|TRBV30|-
TGTGCCTGGAGTCCCTCCAGGGAGACCCAGTACTTC
CAWSPSRETQYF
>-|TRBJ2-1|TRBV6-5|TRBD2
TGTGCCAGCAGTCCTCTTCTAGCGGGGGCTGTTGAGCAGTTCTTC
CASSPLLAGAVEQFF
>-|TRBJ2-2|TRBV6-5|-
TGTGCCAGCAGTTACGTTCGTCCAGCGAACACCGGGGAGCTGTTTTTT
CASSYVRPANTGELFF
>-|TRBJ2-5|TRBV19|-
TGTGCCAGTAGTATAGAGGGGTTGACCCAGTACTTC
CASSIEGLTQYF
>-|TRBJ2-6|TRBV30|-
TGTGCCTGGAGCAGCGGGCCCCGTAGTTCTGGGGCCAACGTCCTGACTTTC
CAWSSGPRSSGANVLTF
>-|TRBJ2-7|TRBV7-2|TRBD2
TGTGCCAGCAGCACCCTAGCGGGGTTCCTTCGGGGCTCCTACGAGCAGTACTTC
CASSTLAGFLRGSYEQYF
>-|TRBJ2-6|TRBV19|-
TGTGCCAGTAGTATAGTAGGGGCATCTGGGGCCAACGTCCTGACTTTC
CASSIVGASGANVLTF
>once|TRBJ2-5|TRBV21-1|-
TGTGCCGGCCACACAGGGGAGACCCAGTACTTC
CAGHTGETQYF
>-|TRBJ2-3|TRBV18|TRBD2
TGTGCCACCAATCCCCCGGCTAGCGGTATGAAGTCGCAGTATTTT
CATNPPASGMKSQYF
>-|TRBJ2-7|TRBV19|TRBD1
TGTGCCAGTACCGGAACAGGGGGTCGGGAGCAGTACTTC
CASTGTGGREQYF
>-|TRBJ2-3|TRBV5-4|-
TGTGCCAGCAGCGTTGGGGGGTCTCGCACAGATACGCAGTATTTT
CASSVGGSRTDTQYF
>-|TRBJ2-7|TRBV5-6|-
TGTGCCAGCAGCACCTATGAGGGGGGTCGCTACGAGCAGTACTTC
CASSTYEGGRYEQYF
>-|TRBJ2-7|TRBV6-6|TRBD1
TGTGCCAGCAGTTACTCCGACAGGGGTCCTCACGAGCAGTACTTC
CASSYSDRGPHEQYF
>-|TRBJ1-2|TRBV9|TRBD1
TGTGCCAGCAGCGCTCTCAGAGCGGCAGGGGGCGATGGCTACACCTTC
CASSALRAAGGDGYTF
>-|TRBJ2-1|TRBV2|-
TGTGCCCCCAAGGACCCCGGGGGTGAGCAGTTCTTC
CAPKDPGGEQFF
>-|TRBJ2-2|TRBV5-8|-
TGTGCCAGCAGCTTGGCGCTTTTGGGGGGGCGCCCCGGGGAGCTGTTTTTT
CASSLALLGGRPGELFF
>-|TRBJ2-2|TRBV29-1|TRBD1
TGCAGCGTAACGGGACAGGTCACCGGGGAGCTGTTTTTT
CSVTGQVTGELFF
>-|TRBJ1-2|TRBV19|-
TGTGCCAGTAGTATGAGAGAAGGCGGCTACACCTTC
CASSMREGGYTF
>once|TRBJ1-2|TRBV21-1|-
TGTGCCAGCAGCACCACAAGCTTGATGATTTACTATGGCTACACCTTC
CASSTTSLMIYYGYTF
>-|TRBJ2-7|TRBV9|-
TGTGCCAGCAGCGTAGCCCTGGGGGGCAGGGGGTCGGACGAGCAGTACTTC
CASSVALGGRGSDEQYF
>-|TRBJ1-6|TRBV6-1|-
TGTGCCAGCAGTGAACAGGGAGGCGATAATTCACCCCTCCACTTT
CASSEQGGDNSPLHF
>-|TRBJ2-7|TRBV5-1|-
TGCGCCAGCAGCTTGGCAGGGCAGGGGTACTACGAGCAGTACTTC
CASSLAGQGYYEQYF
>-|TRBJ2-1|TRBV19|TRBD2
TGTGCCAGTAGTATAGGGGGTTCGGGACTAGCGGGGCCGCAGTTCTTC
CASSIGGSGLAGPQFF
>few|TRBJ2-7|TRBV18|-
TGTGCCAGCTCGCCGACCGGGACCTCCTACGAGCAGTACTTC
CASSPTGTSYEQYF